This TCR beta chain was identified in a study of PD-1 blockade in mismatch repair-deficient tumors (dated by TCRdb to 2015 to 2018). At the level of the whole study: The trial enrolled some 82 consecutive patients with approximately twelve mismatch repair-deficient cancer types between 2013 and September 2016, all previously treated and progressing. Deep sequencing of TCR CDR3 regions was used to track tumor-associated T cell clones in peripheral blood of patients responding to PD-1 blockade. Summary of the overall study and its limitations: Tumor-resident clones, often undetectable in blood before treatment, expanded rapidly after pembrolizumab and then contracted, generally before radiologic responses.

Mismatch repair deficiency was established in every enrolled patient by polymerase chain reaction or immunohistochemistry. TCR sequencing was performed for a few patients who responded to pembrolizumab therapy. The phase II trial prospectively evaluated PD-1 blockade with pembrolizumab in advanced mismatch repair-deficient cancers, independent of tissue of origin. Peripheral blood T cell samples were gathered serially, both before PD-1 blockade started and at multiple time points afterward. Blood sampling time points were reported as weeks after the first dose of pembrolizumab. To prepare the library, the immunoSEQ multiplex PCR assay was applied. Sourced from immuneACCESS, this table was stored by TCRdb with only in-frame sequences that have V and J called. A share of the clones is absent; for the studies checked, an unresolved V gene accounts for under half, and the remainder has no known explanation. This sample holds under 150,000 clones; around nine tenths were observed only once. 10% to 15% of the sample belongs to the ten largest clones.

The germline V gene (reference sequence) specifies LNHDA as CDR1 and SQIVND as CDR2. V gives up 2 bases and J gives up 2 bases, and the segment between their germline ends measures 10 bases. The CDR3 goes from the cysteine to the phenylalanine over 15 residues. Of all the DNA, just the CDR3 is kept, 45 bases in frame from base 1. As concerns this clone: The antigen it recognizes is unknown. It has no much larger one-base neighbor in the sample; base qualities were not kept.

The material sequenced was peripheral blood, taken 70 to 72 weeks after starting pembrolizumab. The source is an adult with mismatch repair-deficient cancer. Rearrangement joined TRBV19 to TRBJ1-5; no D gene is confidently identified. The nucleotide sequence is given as TGTGCCAGTAGTATAAGACCCAGCGGCAATCAGCCCCAGCATTTT. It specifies CASSIRPSGNQPQHF.